A single TCR beta chain is shown here with its context. Its antigen is still unknown. The data stem from a study of response to subunit inactivated influenza vaccine. V was shortened by 1 base and J by 6 bases, with 10 bases between the two germline ends. The CDR3 spans 14 residues. TCRdb recomputed calls from the RT-PCR reads with MiXCR, one row per CDR3 protein. The sample yields 800,000 to 1,000,000 distinct CDR3 sequences, approximately 22% seen once. Broader study findings: Each seasonal influenza vaccination recruits few new T cells, the authors suggested.

The receptor comes from a man aged 50 to 59 who received an inactivated influenza vaccine. The sequencing used PBMCs from blood, collected about 5 days after vaccination. The chain uses TRBV12-3 or TRBV12-4 and TRBJ1-5, with a weak D call TRBD1 (5 bases). CDR3 sequence reads: CASSLGQIVQPQHF. Here the CDR3 DNA reads TGTGCCAGCAGTTTAGGACAGATTGTTCAGCCCCAGCATTTT.